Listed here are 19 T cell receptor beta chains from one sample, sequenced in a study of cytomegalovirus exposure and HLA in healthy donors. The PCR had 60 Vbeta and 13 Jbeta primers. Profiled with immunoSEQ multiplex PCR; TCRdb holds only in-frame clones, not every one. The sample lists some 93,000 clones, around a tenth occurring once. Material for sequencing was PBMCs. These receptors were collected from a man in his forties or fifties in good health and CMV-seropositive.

The CDR3 here is CASSFLPGQANNEQFF. DNA for the CDR3: TGTGCCAGCAGCTTCCTACCGGGACAGGCCAACAATGAGCAGTTCTTC. J is TRBJ2-1 and V is TRBV13; 8 nucleotides align to TRBD1. V was clipped by 3 bases and J by 5 bases; unmatched bases: 9. Looked up from germline, CDR1 is PRHDT and CDR2 is FYEKMQ (reference sequence). This CDR3 has 16 residues.

In DNA, the CDR3 is TGCAGCGTTGGCGGGAGGGCCTTCCTCTACAATGAGCAGTTCTTC. Protein: CSVGGRAFLYNEQFF. The chain joins TRBV29-1 to TRBJ2-1, with TRBD2 matching over 9 bases. The CDR3 is 15 amino acids. In germline, CDR1 is SQVTM, CDR2 ANQGSEA. V gave up 4 bases and J gave up 3 bases; unmatched junction bases: 7.

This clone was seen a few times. CDR3: CASRVAQTLEAFF. The CDR3 nucleotides read TGTGCCAGTCGGGTTGCCCAGACCCTTGAAGCTTTCTTT. V gene TRBV6-5 combines with J gene TRBJ1-1; D remains unclear. V was shortened by 9 bases and J by 7 bases, with 18 bases between the two germline ends. Germline CDR1 is MNHEY and CDR2 is SVGAGI. The CDR3 consists of 13 residues.

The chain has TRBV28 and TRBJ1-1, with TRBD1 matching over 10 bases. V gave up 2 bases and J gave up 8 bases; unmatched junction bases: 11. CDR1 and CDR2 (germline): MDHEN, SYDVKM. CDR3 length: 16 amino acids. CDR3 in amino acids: CASSLTSSRQGAEAFF. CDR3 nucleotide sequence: TGTGCCAGCAGTTTAACTTCCTCCCGACAGGGGGCGGAAGCTTTCTTT.

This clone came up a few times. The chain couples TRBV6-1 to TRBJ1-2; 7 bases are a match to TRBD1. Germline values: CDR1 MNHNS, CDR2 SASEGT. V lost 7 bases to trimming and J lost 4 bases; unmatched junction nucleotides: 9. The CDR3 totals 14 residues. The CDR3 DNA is TGTGCCAGCACCCCCAGGGGGGCGAGCTATGGCTACACCTTC. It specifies CASTPRGASYGYTF.

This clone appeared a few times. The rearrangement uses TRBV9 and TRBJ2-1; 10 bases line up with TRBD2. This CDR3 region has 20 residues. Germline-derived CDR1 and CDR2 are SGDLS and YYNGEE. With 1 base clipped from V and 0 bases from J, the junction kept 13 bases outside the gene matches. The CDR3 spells CASSVPLAGVGISSYNEQFF. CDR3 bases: TGTGCCAGCAGCGTACCGCTAGCGGGAGTGGGGATTAGCTCCTACAATGAGCAGTTCTTC.

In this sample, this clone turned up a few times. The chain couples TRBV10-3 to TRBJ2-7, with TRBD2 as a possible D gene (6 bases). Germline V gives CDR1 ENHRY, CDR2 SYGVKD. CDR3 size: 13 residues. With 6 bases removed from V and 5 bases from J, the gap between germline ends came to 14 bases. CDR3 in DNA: TGTGCCATCAGAACGGGACCGGGAGACGAGCAGTACTTC. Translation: CAIRTGPGDEQYF.

The CDR3 sequence: CASNLVSVWEGPDTQYF. CDR3 nucleotide sequence: TGCGCCAGCAACCTCGTTAGCGTGTGGGAGGGCCCAGATACGCAGTATTTT. This sequence joins TRBV5-1 and TRBJ2-3; 7 positions match TRBD2. The germline CDR1 and CDR2 sequences are SGHRS and YFSETQ. Trimming took 6 bases from V and 4 from J; bases not matched to a gene: 17. The CDR3 is 17 amino acids.

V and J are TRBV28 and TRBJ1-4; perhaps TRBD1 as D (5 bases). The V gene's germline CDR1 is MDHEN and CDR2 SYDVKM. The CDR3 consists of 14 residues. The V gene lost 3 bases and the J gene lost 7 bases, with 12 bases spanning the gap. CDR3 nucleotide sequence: TGTGCCAGCAGTTTTCGTAGGGGTGTTGAAAAACTGTTTTTT. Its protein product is CASSFRRGVEKLFF.

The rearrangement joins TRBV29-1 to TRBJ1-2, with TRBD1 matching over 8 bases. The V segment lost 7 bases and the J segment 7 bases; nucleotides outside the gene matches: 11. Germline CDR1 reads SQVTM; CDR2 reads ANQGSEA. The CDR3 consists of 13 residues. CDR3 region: CSAPAGQGAGYTF. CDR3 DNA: TGCAGCGCCCCGGCAGGACAGGGTGCTGGCTACACCTTC.

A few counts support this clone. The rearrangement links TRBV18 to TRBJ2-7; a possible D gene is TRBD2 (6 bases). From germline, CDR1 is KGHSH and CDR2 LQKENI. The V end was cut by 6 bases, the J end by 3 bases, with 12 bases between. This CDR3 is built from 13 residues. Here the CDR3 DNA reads TGTGCCAGCTCGCCGGGAGTAGGCTACGAGCAGTACTTC. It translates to CASSPGVGYEQYF.

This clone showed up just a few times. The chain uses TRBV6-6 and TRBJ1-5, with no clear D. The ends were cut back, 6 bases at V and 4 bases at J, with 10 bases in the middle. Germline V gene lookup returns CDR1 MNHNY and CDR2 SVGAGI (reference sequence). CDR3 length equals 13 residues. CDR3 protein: CASSRDGNQPQHF. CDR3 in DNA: TGTGCCAGCAGCCGAGACGGGAATCAGCCCCAGCATTTT.

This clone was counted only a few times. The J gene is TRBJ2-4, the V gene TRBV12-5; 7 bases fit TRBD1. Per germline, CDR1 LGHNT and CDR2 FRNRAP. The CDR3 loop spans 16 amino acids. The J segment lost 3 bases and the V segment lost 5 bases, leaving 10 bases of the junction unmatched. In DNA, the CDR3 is TGTGCTAGTGGTATCGGGACAGATTCTTTCAAAAACATTCAGTACTTC. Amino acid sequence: CASGIGTDSFKNIQYF.

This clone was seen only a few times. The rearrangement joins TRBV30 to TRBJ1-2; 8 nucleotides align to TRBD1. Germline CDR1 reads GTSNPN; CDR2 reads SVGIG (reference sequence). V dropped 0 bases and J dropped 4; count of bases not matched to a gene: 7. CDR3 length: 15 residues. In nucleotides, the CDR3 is TGTGCCTGGAGTGTACGAGACAGGGGTCTCTATGGCTACACCTTC. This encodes CAWSVRDRGLYGYTF.

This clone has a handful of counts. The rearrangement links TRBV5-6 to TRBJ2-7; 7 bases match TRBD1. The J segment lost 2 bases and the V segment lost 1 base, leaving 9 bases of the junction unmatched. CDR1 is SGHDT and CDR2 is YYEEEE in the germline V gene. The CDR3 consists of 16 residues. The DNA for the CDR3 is TGTGCCAGCAGCTTGCGGCGACAGGGTGGGACCTACGAGCAGTACTTC. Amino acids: CASSLRRQGGTYEQYF. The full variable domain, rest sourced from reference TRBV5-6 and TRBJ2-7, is DAGVTQSPTHLIKTRGQQVTLRCSPKSGHDTVSWYQQALGQGPQFIFQYYEEEERQRGNFPDRFSGHQFPNYSSELNVNALLLGDSALYLCASSLRRQGGTYEQYFGPGTRLTVT.

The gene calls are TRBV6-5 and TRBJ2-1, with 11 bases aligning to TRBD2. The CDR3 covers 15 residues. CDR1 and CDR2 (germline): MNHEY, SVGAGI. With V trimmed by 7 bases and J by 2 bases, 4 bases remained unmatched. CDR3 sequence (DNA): TGTGCCAGCACCCTAGCGGGAGGCCCCTACAATGAGCAGTTCTTC. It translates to CASTLAGGPYNEQFF.

CDR3 nucleotides: TGTGCCAGCAGTTTTGGGTCAAGCGACGAGCAGTACTTC. Its translation: CASSFGSSDEQYF. V is TRBV28 and J is TRBJ2-7; no reliable D call. Deletions cut 3 bases from V and 5 bases from J, with 11 bases between. CDR1 and CDR2 from the germline V gene are MDHEN and SYDVKM. The CDR3 runs to 13 residues. The whole variable domain, filled in from reference TRBV28 and TRBJ2-7, reads DVKVTQSSRYLVKRTGEKVFLECVQDMDHENMFWYRQDPGLGLRLIYFSYDVKMKEKGDIPEGYSVSREKKERFSLILESASTNQTSMYLCASSFGSSDEQYFGPGTRLTVT.

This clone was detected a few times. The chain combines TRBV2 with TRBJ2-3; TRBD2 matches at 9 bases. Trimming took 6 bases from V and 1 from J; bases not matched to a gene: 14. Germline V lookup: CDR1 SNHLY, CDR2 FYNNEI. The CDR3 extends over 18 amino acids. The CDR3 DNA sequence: TGTGCCAGCAGAAGTCTAGCGGGGTTCAGTCCCCGCACAGATACGCAGTATTTT. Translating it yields CASRSLAGFSPRTDTQYF.

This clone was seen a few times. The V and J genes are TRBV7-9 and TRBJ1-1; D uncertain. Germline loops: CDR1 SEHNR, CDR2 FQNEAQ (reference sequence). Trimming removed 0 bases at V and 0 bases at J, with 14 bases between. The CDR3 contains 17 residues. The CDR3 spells CASSLARFGAMNTEAFF. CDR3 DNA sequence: TGTGCCAGCAGCTTAGCGCGTTTCGGAGCCATGAACACTGAAGCTTTCTTT. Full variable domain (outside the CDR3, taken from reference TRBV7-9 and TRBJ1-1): DTGVSQNPRHKITKRGQNVTFRCDPISEHNRLYWYRQTLGQGPEFLTYFQNEAQLEKSRLLSDRFSAERPKGSFSTLEIQRTEQGDSAMYLCASSLARFGAMNTEAFFGQGTRLTVV.